The next 18 T cell receptor beta chains were all read from a single sample in a study of cytomegalovirus exposure and HLA in healthy donors. With 60 Vbeta and 13 Jbeta primers, the PCR was carried out. Only in-frame clones appear in the TCRdb table, and some are missing; sequencing was by immunoSEQ multiplex PCR. There are over 100,000 clones in the sample; roughly 85% occur only once, and over 20% lies in the top ten. Sequenced input: PBMCs. The source of these receptors is a man aged 25-45 years in good health and CMV-seropositive.

The chain links TRBV27 to TRBJ2-7; TRBD2 is a possible D gene (5 bases). V dropped 3 bases and J dropped 6 bases, with 15 bases sitting between them. Germline V lookup: CDR1 MNHEY, CDR2 SMNVEV (reference sequence). The CDR3 consists of 14 residues. CDR3 nucleotides: TGTGCCAGCAGTTTCGGGTTGGGAGTAGGCGAGCAGTACTTC. As protein: CASSFGLGVGEQYF.

This clone has only one observation. The chain recombines TRBV10-1 with TRBJ1-2; 11 bases match TRBD1. Looked up from germline, CDR1 is WNHNN and CDR2 is SYGVQD (reference sequence). V lost 7 bases to trimming and J lost 8 bases; unmatched junction nucleotides: 6. This CDR3 is built from 13 residues. The DNA for the CDR3 is TGCGCCAGCAAAGGGGACAGGGGGTCAGGCTACACCTTC. It specifies CASKGDRGSGYTF.

This chain connects TRBV5-6 to TRBJ2-5; TRBD2 aligns across 8 bases. The V segment lost 2 bases and the J segment 5 bases; nucleotides outside the gene matches: 11. CDR1 and CDR2 (germline): SGHDT, YYEEEE. The CDR3 extends over 16 amino acids. The CDR3 loop is CASSFGLARRGETQYF. For the CDR3, the DNA is TGTGCCAGCAGCTTCGGACTAGCCAGACGGGGGGAGACCCAGTACTTC.

This chain uses TRBV28 with TRBJ1-1; D is perhaps TRBD1 (5 bases). The CDR3 length is 13 residues. CDR1 is MDHEN and CDR2 is SYDVKM in the germline V gene. Trimming removed 6 bases at V and 0 bases at J, with 8 bases between. The CDR3 bases are TGTGCCAGCAGGACAGTAATGAACACTGAAGCTTTCTTT. This sequence encodes CASRTVMNTEAFF. The variable domain in full, with the rest retrieved from reference TRBV28 and TRBJ1-1, is DVKVTQSSRYLVKRTGEKVFLECVQDMDHENMFWYRQDPGLGLRLIYFSYDVKMKEKGDIPEGYSVSREKKERFSLILESASTNQTSMYLCASRTVMNTEAFFGQGTRLTVV.

The V call is TRBV5-1, the J call TRBJ2-1; tentatively, D is TRBD1 (6 bases). Germline lookup yields CDR1 SGHRS and CDR2 YFSETQ. V lost 5 bases and J lost 3, with 12 bases in between. CDR3 size: 14 residues. The CDR3: CASRFRDIYNEQFF. DNA for the CDR3: TGCGCCAGCAGGTTCAGGGACATCTACAATGAGCAGTTCTTC.

This clone was counted once. This rearrangement joins TRBV7-9 to TRBJ1-2; D is undetermined. This CDR3 spans 15 amino acids. The V gene's germline CDR1 is SEHNR and CDR2 FQNEAQ (reference sequence). Between the trimmed V and J ends, which lost 5 bases and 5 bases, there was a span of 18 bases. The CDR3 DNA reads TGTGCCAGCAGCCACATCCCCAGGTCGCCGTATGGCTACACCTTC. Protein sequence: CASSHIPRSPYGYTF. Supplemented by reference TRBV7-9 and TRBJ1-2, the full variable domain reads DTGVSQNPRHKITKRGQNVTFRCDPISEHNRLYWYRQTLGQGPEFLTYFQNEAQLEKSRLLSDRFSAERPKGSFSTLEIQRTEQGDSAMYLCASSHIPRSPYGYTFGSGTRLTVV.

The chain joins TRBV14 to TRBJ1-2; D possibly corresponds to TRBD1 (5 bases). The germline V and J ends were trimmed by 5 bases and 4 bases, with 11 bases remaining between them. There are 13 residues in the CDR3. Germline V CDR1 and CDR2: SGHDN, FVKESK. DNA of the CDR3: TGTGCCAGCAGCTACGACAGAGTCTATGGCTACACCTTC. Protein sequence: CASSYDRVYGYTF.

The chain is built from TRBV29-1 and TRBJ2-1; a possible D gene is TRBD2 (5 bases). The V gene lost 3 bases and the J gene lost 9 bases, with 12 bases spanning the gap. This CDR3 comprises 12 residues. Looked up from germline, CDR1 is SQVTM and CDR2 is ANQGSEA. The CDR3 nucleotides are TGCAGCGTTGACCCAGCGGCTACTGAGCAGTTCTTC. Amino acid sequence: CSVDPAATEQFF.

This clone was seen a handful of times. This sequence joins TRBV19 and TRBJ2-1; TRBD2 might be the D (5 bases). Germline V lookup: CDR1 LNHDA, CDR2 SQIVND (reference sequence). The CDR3 length is 10 residues. CDR3 amino acids: CGCGLNEQFF. The DNA for the CDR3 is TGTGGCTGTGGACTCAATGAGCAGTTCTTC.

The chain links TRBV6-5 to TRBJ1-5; D call uncertain. Germline assignment: CDR1 MNHEY and CDR2 SVGAGI. The CDR3 is 16 amino acids. Trimming removed 0 bases at V and 0 bases at J, with 9 bases between. CDR3 DNA sequence: TGTGCCAGCAGTTACTCAGGAGCATATAGCAATCAGCCCCAGCATTTT. Its translation: CASSYSGAYSNQPQHF.

This clone was found once. This sequence joins TRBV6-6 and TRBJ2-7; D is unclear. The CDR3 is 16 residues long. Trimming left V 4 bases short and J 4 bases short, with 20 bases between. Germline V gene lookup returns CDR1 MNHNY and CDR2 SVGAGI (reference sequence). CDR3 protein: CASSSLLWQEVYEQYF. CDR3 in DNA: TGTGCCAGCAGTTCCCTCTTGTGGCAGGAAGTTTACGAGCAGTACTTC.

This chain uses TRBV4-1 with TRBJ2-7; 7 bases map to TRBD2. CDR1 and CDR2 (germline): MGHRA, YSYEKL. Germline trimming cut 8 bases from V and 1 base from J; bases unmatched to any gene: 17. The CDR3 has 17 residues. The DNA for the CDR3 is TGCGCCAGCCTACCTTGGCTAGCGGCGGCCGGGTCCTACGAGCAGTACGTC. Encoded protein: CASLPWLAAAGSYEQYV.

This clone was detected only once. The chain uses TRBV5-5 and TRBJ2-3; TRBD2 matches 8 bases. The V and J ends lost 5 bases and 9 bases, in that order; junction bases with no gene match: 14. Germline CDR1 and CDR2: SGHKS and YYEKEE (reference sequence). The CDR3 runs to 15 residues. The CDR3 coding sequence is TGTGCCAGCAGTCTCGGGACTAGTTGGGCGGGGACGCAGTATTTT. Protein sequence: CASSLGTSWAGTQYF.

This rearrangement joins TRBV6-6 to TRBJ1-5, with D perhaps matching TRBD1 (5 bases). The CDR3 has 16 residues. V gave up 4 bases and J gave up 6 bases, with 19 bases separating them. Germline CDR1 and CDR2: MNHNY and SVGAGI (reference sequence). As DNA, the CDR3 is TGTGCCAGCAGTTCCCCCTACCAGGGAGCGGGTCAGCCCCAGCATTTT. This gives the protein CASSSPYQGAGQPQHF.

This chain joins TRBV7-9 and TRBJ2-5, with D perhaps TRBD2 (5 bases). V was pared by 5 bases and J by 5 bases, with 12 bases between. The CDR3 extends over 13 amino acids. Germline V gene data show CDR1 as SEHNR and CDR2 as FQNEAQ (reference sequence). CDR3 in amino acids: CASSAPGGETQYF. CDR3 nucleotide sequence: TGTGCCAGCAGCGCCCCGGGCGGGGAGACCCAGTACTTC. Together with reference TRBV7-9 and TRBJ2-5, the CDR3 gives the full variable domain: DTGVSQNPRHKITKRGQNVTFRCDPISEHNRLYWYRQTLGQGPEFLTYFQNEAQLEKSRLLSDRFSAERPKGSFSTLEIQRTEQGDSAMYLCASSAPGGETQYFGPGTRLLVL.

The chain uses TRBV5-1 and TRBJ2-3, with 9 bases that match TRBD2. Germline assignment: CDR1 SGHRS and CDR2 YFSETQ. The CDR3 contains 16 residues. After removal of 2 bases from V and 3 bases from J, the junction contained 7 bases not matched to a gene. CDR3 nucleotides: TGCGCCAGCAGCTTACCGGCTAGCGGGAATACAGATACGCAGTATTTT. Residues: CASSLPASGNTDTQYF.

In this sample, this clone turned up a few times. This sequence joins TRBV4-1 and TRBJ1-1; a weak D match, TRBD1 (5 bases). V lost 3 bases and J lost 3, with 11 bases in between. Germline lookup yields CDR1 MGHRA and CDR2 YSYEKL. There are 14 residues in the CDR3. The CDR3 sequence: CASSQRQGDTEAFF. CDR3 in DNA: TGCGCCAGCAGCCAGAGGCAGGGTGACACTGAAGCTTTCTTT.

This chain uses TRBV5-6 with TRBJ2-3, with a weak D call TRBD1 (6 bases). V gave up 1 base and J gave up 1 base, with 10 bases separating them. CDR1 SGHDT and CDR2 YYEEEE come from the germline V gene. This CDR3 region has 15 residues. This CDR3 is CASSLQGGGTDTQYF. The CDR3 nucleotides read TGTGCCAGCAGCTTGCAAGGGGGTGGCACAGATACGCAGTATTTT.